This passage covers 17 T cell receptor beta chains from one sample sequenced in a study of beta chain features in type 1 diabetes. Reverse transcribing all isolated RNA meant expressed TCRB transcripts were sequenced. Produced via immunoSEQ multiplex PCR; TCRdb's table is partial and in-frame only. The repertoire includes some 220,000 clones, roughly 11% of them detected once, and about 1.2% sits in the top ten. Sequencing input: central memory CD4+ T cells from blood. These receptors were collected from a man between 18 and 29 years old in good health.

The chain joins TRBV14 to TRBJ1-1; no clear D gene. Germline lookup yields CDR1 SGHDN and CDR2 FVKESK. The CDR3 is 13 amino acids. V lost 2 bases and J 1 base, leaving 5 bases between the germline ends. This chain's CDR3 is CASSQQGNTEAFF. CDR3 bases: TGTGCCAGCAGCCAACAAGGGAACACTGAAGCTTTCTTT.

This rearrangement joins TRBV18 to TRBJ2-1, with 9 positions matching TRBD2. Per the germline V gene, CDR1 is KGHSH and CDR2 is LQKENI. The J segment lost 7 bases and the V segment lost 3 bases, leaving 10 bases of the junction unmatched. This CDR3 region has 16 residues. CDR3 in DNA: TGTGCCAGCTCACCCACCTATGTAGCGGGAGTGAATGAGCAGTTCTTC. Residues: CASSPTYVAGVNEQFF. The full variable domain, in which reference TRBV18 and TRBJ2-1 provide the parts outside the CDR3, is NAGVMQNPRHLVRRRGQEARLRCSPMKGHSHVYWYRQLPEEGLKFMVYLQKENIIDESGMPKERFSAEFPKEGPSILRIQQVVRGDSAAYFCASSPTYVAGVNEQFFGPGTRLTVL.

This clone was picked up a small number of times. The V gene is TRBV29-1, the J gene TRBJ2-1; D is tentatively TRBD1 or TRBD2 (5 bases each). The CDR3 loop spans 15 amino acids. Deletions cut 8 bases from V and 5 bases from J, with 22 bases between. Germline V gives CDR1 SQVTM, CDR2 ANQGSEA. The CDR3 region has the DNA TGCAGCTCCGGGGAGTGGGGGAGAAAAAACAATGAGCAGTTCTTC. Translating gives CSSGEWGRKNNEQFF.

The chain is built from TRBV15 and TRBJ2-5; weak D call: TRBD2 (6 bases). Trimming took off 2 bases at V and 4 bases at J, with 14 bases between the two ends. Germline-derived CDR1 and CDR2 are LNHNV and YYDKDF (reference sequence). The CDR3 extends over 15 amino acids. The CDR3 loop reads CATSRLDYGPETQYF. CDR3 sequence (DNA): TGTGCCACCAGCAGATTGGACTATGGTCCAGAGACCCAGTACTTC.

Worth noting for this clone: A much larger clone lies a single base off, so this may be a read error. The V and J genes are TRBV2 and TRBJ2-7, with no clear D. The CDR3 spans 12 residues. Trimming pared 5 bases from V and 0 bases from J, leaving 5 bases between. CDR1 is SNHLY and CDR2 is FYNNEI in the germline V gene. The CDR3 coding sequence is TGTGCCAGCAGTCCCCTCTCCTACGAGCAGTACTTC. Translating it yields CASSPLSYEQYF.

This clone was observed a handful of times. The rearrangement links TRBV5-1 to TRBJ2-5; 8 bases line up with TRBD1. The V segment lost 4 bases and the J segment 2 bases; nucleotides outside the gene matches: 7. CDR1 SGHRS and CDR2 YFSETQ come from the germline V gene. The CDR3 runs 15 residues. CDR3 sequence (DNA): TGCGCCAGCAGCCCGGACGGGACAGGACAAGAGACCCAGTACTTC. Protein: CASSPDGTGQETQYF.

The V gene is TRBV7-9, the J gene TRBJ2-3, with D perhaps matching TRBD2 (5 bases). CDR1 is SEHNR, CDR2 FQNEAQ, per germline (reference sequence). Deletions cut 5 bases from V and 0 bases from J, with 15 bases between. The CDR3 covers 16 residues. CDR3 sequence: CASSTPSGFSTDTQYF. The CDR3 DNA is TGTGCCAGCAGCACACCAAGCGGATTTAGCACAGATACGCAGTATTTT.

The V call is TRBV5-4, the J call TRBJ1-1, with TRBD1 matching 8 bases. This CDR3 comprises 13 residues. The V and J ends lost 4 bases and 11 bases, in that order; junction bases with no gene match: 10. The V gene's germline CDR1 is SGHNT and CDR2 YYREEE (reference sequence). This CDR3 is CASSLDRVGVAFF. The CDR3 DNA follows: TGTGCCAGCAGCCTGGACAGGGTTGGGGTTGCTTTCTTT.

V usage is TRBV5-4 and J usage is TRBJ1-1, with TRBD1 as a possible D gene (5 bases). This CDR3 spans 14 amino acids. Trimming removed 0 bases at V and 10 bases at J, with 16 bases between. The germline CDR1 and CDR2 sequences are SGHNT and YYREEE (reference sequence). DNA of the CDR3: TGTGCCAGCAGCTTGGGAGTAAATTTGAGGGGAGCTTTCTTT. It yields the protein CASSLGVNLRGAFF. The variable domain in full, completed from reference TRBV5-4 and TRBJ1-1, reads ETGVTQSPTHLIKTRGQQVTLRCSSQSGHNTVSWYQQALGQGPQFIFQYYREEENGRGNFPPRFSGLQFPNYSSELNVNALELDDSALYLCASSLGVNLRGAFFGQGTRLTVV.

This clone occurred a few times. The chain is built from TRBV9 and TRBJ2-1, with 12 nucleotides matching TRBD2. The CDR3 runs to 15 residues. In germline, CDR1 is SGDLS, CDR2 YYNGEE. After removal of 0 bases from V and 12 bases from J, the junction contained 7 bases not matched to a gene. For the CDR3, the DNA is TGTGCCAGCAGCGTAGATCTAGCGGGAGGGCCTTTGCAGTTCTTC. Translated: CASSVDLAGGPLQFF.

This clone showed up many times. CDR3 nucleotides: TGTGCCAGCAGCCGGGGCACAGATACGCAGTATTTT. Translated: CASSRGTDTQYF. The chain employs TRBV28 and TRBJ2-3, with D unclear. CDR3 size: 12 residues. The germline V and J ends were trimmed by 6 bases and 1 base, with 5 bases remaining between them. Germline V gene lookup returns CDR1 MDHEN and CDR2 SYDVKM.

This rearrangement joins TRBV7-8 to TRBJ2-5; tentative D call: TRBD2 (5 bases). Germline CDR1 and CDR2: SGHVS and FQNEAQ. The CDR3 runs to 13 residues. V lost 4 bases and J 4 bases, leaving 10 bases between the germline ends. CDR3 DNA sequence: TGTGCCAGCAGCTCCCCCGCGGGAGAGACCCAGTACTTC. Translating gives CASSSPAGETQYF.

Points on this clone: A far bigger clonotype differs at one base, so this is likely a read error. V gene TRBV5-6 combines with J gene TRBJ1-1; D is unresolved. Germline-derived CDR1 and CDR2 are SGHDT and YYEEEE. The CDR3 is 14 residues long. The CDR3: CACSFGRSHDEAFF. The DNA for the CDR3 is TGTGCCTGCAGCTTTGGACGCTCCCATGATGAAGCTTTCTTT.

A few counts support this clone. The rearrangement joins TRBV5-4 to TRBJ2-2; 10 bases are shared with TRBD2. Germline V gives CDR1 SGHNT, CDR2 YYREEE (reference sequence). This CDR3 has 16 amino acids. The ends lost 3 bases at V and 0 bases at J; junction bases unmatched: 2. The CDR3 nucleotides are TGTGCCAGCAGCTCAGGGACTAGCGCGAACACCGGGGAGCTGTTTTTT. It is translated as CASSSGTSANTGELFF.

The rearrangement joins TRBV4-1 to TRBJ2-5; 8 bases map to TRBD1. The V gene's germline CDR1 is MGHRA and CDR2 YSYEKL. This CDR3 is built from 13 residues. V dropped 5 bases and J dropped 5; count of bases not matched to a gene: 4. The CDR3 sequence: CASSITGGETQYF. The DNA of the CDR3 is TGCGCCAGCAGCATTACAGGGGGTGAGACCCAGTACTTC.

This chain uses TRBV14 with TRBJ2-6, with unresolved D. Germline V gives CDR1 SGHDN, CDR2 FVKESK. Trimming took 7 bases from V and 2 from J, leaving 6 bases between them. This CDR3 contains 13 residues. The CDR3 DNA sequence: TGTGCCAGCACCGTTGCTGGGGCCAACGTCCTGACTTTC. It translates to CASTVAGANVLTF.

This clone was detected ten times or more. This sample also contains other DNA sequences that code for the same CDR3. This sequence joins TRBV5-4 and TRBJ2-2; possibly TRBD1 for D (5 bases). V lost 1 base to trimming and J lost 9 bases, with 7 bases between them. Germline V gives CDR1 SGHNT, CDR2 YYREEE (reference sequence). This CDR3 comprises 12 residues. The CDR3, as DNA: TGTGCCAGCAGCTTGCAGGGTCGGGAGCTGTTTTTT. This encodes CASSLQGRELFF.